This passage covers 11 T cell receptor beta chains from one sample sequenced in a study of chemoradiotherapy in HPV16-positive cancers. Produced via immunoSEQ multiplex PCR; TCRdb's table is partial and in-frame only. The data show 500 or so clones, roughly three quarters seen once. The sample consisted of tumor tissue, taken from a patient who underwent chemoradiotherapy. The receptor source for this set is a human donor with HPV-associated anogenital cancer.

The chain uses TRBV9 and TRBJ2-4, with 7 bases lining up with TRBD1. This CDR3 region has 15 residues. The junction had 2 bases not matched to a gene; V was cut back by 2 bases and J by 0 bases. CDR1 and CDR2 (germline): SGDLS, YYNGEE. CDR3 sequence reads: CASSVDREAKNIQYF. CDR3 nucleotide sequence: TGTGCCAGCAGCGTCGACAGGGAAGCCAAAAACATTCAGTACTTC.

The chain has TRBV30 and TRBJ2-3; 15 bases are shared with TRBD2. With V trimmed by 5 bases and J by 1 base, 10 bases remained unmatched. The CDR3 length is 18 residues. From germline, CDR1 is GTSNPN and CDR2 SVGIG (reference sequence). The CDR3 loop reads CAWSPGTSGGQGTDTQYF. In DNA, the CDR3 is TGTGCCTGGTCCCCGGGGACTAGCGGGGGGCAGGGCACAGATACGCAGTATTTT.

The chain employs TRBV19 and TRBJ2-5, with D perhaps matching TRBD1 or TRBD2 (5 bases each). This CDR3 has 18 residues. CDR1 and CDR2 (germline): LNHDA, SQIVND (reference sequence). The V and J ends lost 8 bases and 5 bases respectively, with 30 bases between them. The CDR3 region is CASSRPPQTELGRETQYF. The CDR3 bases are TGTGCCAGTTCCCGACCCCCGCAGACAGAACTAGGACGGGAGACCCAGTACTTC.

The J gene is TRBJ1-1, the V gene TRBV2; D remains unclear. The length of the CDR3 is 14 residues. V lost 4 bases to trimming and J lost 4 bases, with 13 bases between them. Germline assignment: CDR1 SNHLY and CDR2 FYNNEI. The CDR3 nucleotides are TGTGCCAGCAGTGTAGAAGGCGGACGCACTGAAGCTTTCTTT. Amino acid sequence: CASSVEGGRTEAFF.

This clone was recorded only once. The chain employs TRBV7-2 and TRBJ2-3; 7 bases align to TRBD2. The CDR3 is 18 amino acids. Germline V gene sequence: CDR1 SGHTA, CDR2 FQGNSA. V trimming: 4 bases; J trimming: 6 bases; junction bases outside the gene matches: 19. The CDR3 loop is CASSSRPGGGLDVDTQYF. CDR3 DNA sequence: TGTGCCAGCAGCTCCCGTCCTGGCGGGGGTTTGGATGTTGATACGCAGTATTTT.

The chain uses TRBV6-1 and TRBJ1-1; D not resolved. The ends were cut back, 2 bases at V and 1 base at J, with 8 bases in the middle. Germline CDR1 and CDR2: MNHNS and SASEGT. The CDR3 totals 14 residues. This CDR3 reads CASSEIAGNTEAFF. Written as DNA, the CDR3 is TGTGCCAGCAGTGAAATCGCAGGGAACACTGAAGCTTTCTTT.

The sample holds one count of this clone. The CDR3 region is CASSRTPGLGTDTQYF. As DNA, the CDR3 is TGCGCCAGCAGCCGAACCCCGGGACTGGGTACAGATACGCAGTATTTT. This chain joins TRBV5-1 and TRBJ2-3; a possible D gene is TRBD2 (6 bases). Germline V gene sequence: CDR1 SGHRS, CDR2 YFSETQ. This CDR3 region has 16 residues. V shed 4 bases and J shed 3 bases, with 18 bases lying between them.

The sample holds a few counts of this clone. This rearrangement joins TRBV27 to TRBJ2-7; the D call may be TRBD1 or TRBD2 (5 bases each). The CDR3 is made up of 14 amino acids. Germline V gives CDR1 MNHEY, CDR2 SMNVEV (reference sequence). V lost 6 bases, J lost 7 bases, and 19 bases lay in between. The CDR3 here is CASSPWGSRGEQYF. The DNA for the CDR3 is TGTGCCAGCAGCCCCTGGGGCTCCCGAGGGGAGCAGTACTTC.

The CDR3 DNA sequence: TGTGCCAGCAGTTTAGGACAGCCGGTGGTCTATGGCTACACCTTC. This translates into CASSLGQPVVYGYTF. The chain uses TRBV28 and TRBJ1-2; D may be TRBD1 (6 bases). The V and J ends lost 2 bases and 4 bases respectively, with 14 bases between them. Per germline, CDR1 MDHEN and CDR2 SYDVKM. There are 15 residues in the CDR3.

The chain carries TRBV27 and TRBJ2-7, with 7 bases identical to TRBD2. CDR3 length equals 15 residues. The germline V gene encodes CDR1 MNHEY and CDR2 SMNVEV (reference sequence). V dropped 0 bases and J dropped 5; count of bases not matched to a gene: 7. This CDR3 reads CASSLSWGGENEQYF. The CDR3 nucleotides read TGTGCCAGCAGTTTATCGTGGGGGGGGGAGAACGAGCAGTACTTC.

Concerning this clone itself: One end of the junction does not line up with germline, which may come from a read error. CDR3 residues: CASSLGELPVLFF. CDR3 DNA: TGTGCCAGCAGCTTGGGGGAGCTTCCCGTATTGTTCTTC. J is TRBJ2-7 and V is TRBV7-9; the D call may be TRBD1 or TRBD2 (5 bases each). CDR3 length: 13 residues. Germline V lookup: CDR1 SEHNR, CDR2 FQNEAQ (reference sequence).